The 18 T cell receptor beta chains given below trace back to one sample, sequenced in a study of blood T cells in healthy people across ages. The authors ran a second PCR of roughly 6 to 12 cycles using a sample-barcoded 5' primer and a J-beta primer mix. TCRdb recomputed calls from the 5' RACE reads with MiXCR, one row per CDR3 protein. The table has some 640,000 distinct CDR3 sequences, approximately 30% seen once. The sequenced sample consisted of blood. These receptors originate from a woman aged 80 or over in good health.

V and J are TRBV4-2 and TRBJ2-1, with TRBD2 matching over 8 bases. Germline V gene sequence: CDR1 LGHNA, CDR2 YNFKEQ. J lost 0 bases, V lost 6 bases, and 10 bases had no gene match. The CDR3 spans 17 residues. CDR3 nucleotide sequence: TGTGCCAGCAGTCCTGAGGGCGGGGGGTCCTCCTACAATGAGCAGTTCTTC. Its translation: CASSPEGGGSSYNEQFF.

The chain employs TRBV20-1 and TRBJ2-1, with D possibly being TRBD2 (5 bases). Germline CDR1 DFQATT, CDR2 SNEGSKA (reference sequence). Deletions cut 0 bases from V and 5 bases from J, with 11 bases between. The CDR3 extends over 14 amino acids. CDR3 DNA sequence: TGCAGTGCTAGAGATCATGAGCGGAACAATGAGCAGTTCTTC. The encoded protein is CSARDHERNNEQFF.

The gene calls are TRBV7-6 and TRBJ2-2; D possibly corresponds to TRBD1 (5 bases). Germline lookup yields CDR1 SGHVS and CDR2 FNYEAQ. CDR3 length equals 14 residues. The germline V and J ends were trimmed by 2 bases and 3 bases, with 7 bases remaining between them. CDR3 sequence: CASSLKGYTGELFF. For the CDR3, the DNA is TGTGCCAGCAGCTTAAAGGGGTACACCGGGGAGCTGTTTTTT. Filled out from reference TRBV7-6 and TRBJ2-2, the complete variable domain reads GAGVSQSPRYKVTKRGQDVALRCDPISGHVSLYWYRQALGQGPEFLTYFNYEAQQDKSGLPNDRFSAERPEGSISTLTIQRTEQRDSAMYRCASSLKGYTGELFFGEGSRLTVL.

This clonotype was recorded at least ten times. The chain joins TRBV4-2 to TRBJ2-5; 14 bases map to TRBD2. The germline V gene has CDR1 LGHNA and CDR2 YNFKEQ. The CDR3 consists of 21 residues. The V gene end was trimmed by 4 bases and the J gene end by 2 bases; junction bases not matched to a gene: 18. CDR3 sequence reads: CASSPLATAGLAGAQQETQYF. CDR3 nucleotides: TGTGCCAGCAGCCCACTTGCGACCGCGGGACTAGCGGGGGCGCAACAAGAGACCCAGTACTTC.

With regard to this clonotype: The junction differs from germline at one of its ends, possibly a read error. The V gene is TRBV7-8, the J gene TRBJ2-1, with TRBD2 identical over 8 bases. The CDR3 loop spans 15 amino acids. In germline, CDR1 is SGHVS, CDR2 FQNEAQ. CDR3 in amino acids: CASSAPGTRHSEQFF. The DNA of the CDR3 is TGTGCTAGCAGCGCTCCCGGGACTAGACACAGTGAGCAGTTCTTC.

The chain combines TRBV6-5 with TRBJ2-2; D may be TRBD1 (6 bases). The CDR3 spans 16 residues. The V gene lost 0 bases and the J gene lost 1 base, with 9 bases spanning the gap. From germline, CDR1 is MNHEY and CDR2 SVGAGI. CDR3 sequence (DNA): TGTGCCAGCAGTTACTCTAGGGGGATGAACACCGGGGAGCTGTTTTTT. Amino acid sequence: CASSYSRGMNTGELFF.

This clonotype was observed a few times. A much larger clone lies a single base off, so this may be a read error. The chain couples TRBV20-1 to TRBJ2-3; D gene unclear. The CDR3 covers 12 residues. Germline V gene sequence: CDR1 DFQATT, CDR2 SNEGSKA (reference sequence). Trimming took 6 bases from V and 6 from J, leaving 13 bases between them. In DNA form, the CDR3 reads TGCAGTGCAAACCTCGAGTGGGATACGCAGTATTTT. Protein sequence: CSANLEWDTQYF.

This clonotype was recorded many times. The chain joins TRBV18 to TRBJ1-2, with D perhaps TRBD1 (5 bases). The V end lost 6 bases, the J end lost 0 bases, and 14 bases lay between the germline ends. Germline CDR1 and CDR2: KGHSH and LQKENI. The CDR3 is 15 residues long. This CDR3 is CASSYDSISNYGYTF. The DNA for the CDR3 is TGTGCCAGCTCGTACGACAGCATCTCTAACTATGGCTACACCTTC.

In regard to this clonotype: Compared with germline, one end of the junction differs, possibly owing to a read error. The chain has TRBV18 and TRBJ2-7; D possibly corresponds to TRBD2 (5 bases). Germline CDR1 reads KGHSH; CDR2 reads LQKENI. This CDR3 region has 15 residues. Here the CDR3 DNA reads TGTGCCGGCTCGCCGGTTTCGGGGTCTTCCTACGAGCAGTACTTC. It specifies CAGSPVSGSSYEQYF.

The genes are TRBV20-1 and TRBJ1-1; the D is unclear. CDR3 length: 13 amino acids. Trimming pared 4 bases from V and 0 bases from J, leaving 9 bases between. Germline CDR1 reads DFQATT; CDR2 reads SNEGSKA (reference sequence). The CDR3 loop is CSAIVGLNTEAFF. The CDR3 bases are TGCAGTGCTATAGTGGGGTTGAACACTGAAGCTTTCTTT.

Comment on this clonotype: This may arise from a read error, as a much more abundant clone is one base away. The chain links TRBV6-5 to TRBJ1-1; 8 bases are shared with TRBD1. CDR1 and CDR2 (germline): MNHEY, SVGAGI. This CDR3 has 16 residues. The CDR3 nucleotides read TGTGCCAACAGTTACCTCCGGACAGGGCGGAACACTGAAGCTTTCTTT. This sequence encodes CANSYLRTGRNTEAFF.

As to this clonotype: Given a much more abundant clone one base away, this may be a read error. Since no conserved phenylalanine or tryptophan closes the CDR3, a read error is the likely cause. V and J are TRBV2 and TRBJ2-1; D is undetermined. V dropped 7 bases and J dropped 9 bases, with 16 bases sitting between them. In germline, CDR1 is SNHLY, CDR2 FYNNEI. The CDR3 runs 13 residues. The CDR3 reads CASTIDMSTEQFL. The CDR3 DNA reads as TGTGCCAGCACTATTGACATGAGTACTGAGCAGTTCTTA.

In its sample, this clonotype was seen many times. The CDR3 DNA sequence: TGCAGTGGACCATCTAGCGGGGGGAGGGAGACCCAGTACTTC. Amino acid sequence: CSGPSSGGRETQYF. The rearrangement links TRBV20-1 to TRBJ2-5, with 11 bases that match TRBD2. Germline V CDR1 and CDR2: DFQATT, SNEGSKA (reference sequence). V trimming: 7 bases; J trimming: 5 bases; junction bases outside the gene matches: 9. The CDR3 is made up of 14 amino acids.

This clonotype was found many times. This chain uses TRBV6-6 with TRBJ1-4; perhaps TRBD1 as D (6 bases). V gave up 5 bases and J gave up 5 bases, with 18 bases separating them. Germline CDR1 MNHNY, CDR2 SVGAGI (reference sequence). The CDR3 has 16 amino acids. DNA for the CDR3: TGTGCCAGCAGTACAACCCCCCGGGGGGCGAATGAAAAACTGTTTTTT. Amino acids: CASSTTPRGANEKLFF.

This clonotype was observed at least ten times. Germline and junction disagree at one end, which may indicate a read error. The chain joins TRBV7-2 to TRBJ2-7; D remains unclear. The CDR3 has 11 amino acids. Germline V gene data show CDR1 as SGHTA and CDR2 as FQGNSA. CDR3 bases: TGCGCCAGCAGCTTGGCAGAGGAGCAGTACTTC. Protein: CASSLAEEQYF.

The chain has TRBV20-1 and TRBJ1-2, with D uncertain. The CDR3 runs to 13 residues. V shed 0 bases and J shed 8 bases, with 13 bases lying between them. CDR1 and CDR2 from the germline V gene are DFQATT and SNEGSKA (reference sequence). CDR3 nucleotides: TGCAGTGCTAGAGATTTGGCAGGCAGGGGCTACACCTTC. Translated: CSARDLAGRGYTF.

The V gene is TRBV6-6, the J gene TRBJ2-2; possibly TRBD1 for D (5 bases). Germline CDR1 is MNHNY and CDR2 is SVGAGI (reference sequence). V gave up 7 bases and J gave up 2 bases, with 11 bases separating them. This CDR3 region has 14 residues. The CDR3 is CASNEGVNTGELFF. DNA for the CDR3: TGTGCCAGCAATGAAGGGGTCAACACCGGGGAGCTGTTTTTT.

This clonotype was detected many times. The chain recombines TRBV7-2 with TRBJ2-1; 9 bases agree with TRBD2. V dropped 11 bases and J dropped 1; count of bases not matched to a gene: 12. This CDR3 spans 16 amino acids. Germline lookup yields CDR1 SGHTA and CDR2 FQGNSA. The CDR3 sequence is CAASVGRGGSYNEQFF. In nucleotides, the CDR3 is TGTGCCGCCTCGGTGGGGCGGGGGGGTTCCTACAATGAGCAGTTCTTC.